This T cell receptor (beta chain) was identified during a study of graft-versus-host responses after intestinal transplantation. Study details: Isolated intestinal, liver-intestinal, or multivisceral transplants were what recipients had.

The CDR3 consists of 16 residues. Unmatched junction bases numbered 15, after V lost 2 bases and J lost 11 bases. Germline assignment: CDR1 MNHEY and CDR2 SMNVEV (reference sequence). Measured with immunoSEQ multiplex PCR; TCRdb has only the in-frame clones, and not every one. The repertoire holds 75,000 to 100,000 clones, with 90% to 95% as singletons. Study-level results: GvH clones surfaced in recipient marrow, some emerging earlier in ileum or blood.

Only one count was recorded for this clone. What it binds is unknown. This rearrangement joins TRBV27 to TRBJ2-1; 7 bases are shared with TRBD2. The sequence was collected from a human donor who received an intestinal transplant. The material was unstimulated CD4+ T cells sorted from spleen or lymph node cells, obtained before intestinal transplant. The CDR3: CASSLVRSTGTTKQFF. The DNA of the CDR3 is TGTGCCAGCAGTTTAGTCCGCTCCACCGGGACTACCAAGCAGTTCTTC.